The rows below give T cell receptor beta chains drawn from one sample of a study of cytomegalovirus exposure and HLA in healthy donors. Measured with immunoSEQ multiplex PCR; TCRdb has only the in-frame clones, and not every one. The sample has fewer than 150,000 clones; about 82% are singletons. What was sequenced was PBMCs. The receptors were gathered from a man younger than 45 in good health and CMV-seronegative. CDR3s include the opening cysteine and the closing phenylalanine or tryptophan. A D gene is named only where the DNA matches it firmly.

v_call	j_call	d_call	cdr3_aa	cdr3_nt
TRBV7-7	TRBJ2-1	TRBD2	CASSYELAGDYNEQFF	TGTGCTAGCAGCTACGAACTAGCGGGGGATTACAATGAGCAGTTCTTC
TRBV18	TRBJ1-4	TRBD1	CASSTQGNEKLFF	TGTGCCAGCTCAACACAGGGGAATGAAAAACTGTTTTTT
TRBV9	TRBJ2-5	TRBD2	CASSVGGTSGYGETQYF	TGTGCCAGCAGCGTAGGAGGGACTAGCGGGTATGGGGAGACCCAGTACTTC
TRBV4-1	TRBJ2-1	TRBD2	CASSRTGGVDEQFF	TGCGCCAGCAGCCGGACCGGGGGGGTGGATGAGCAGTTCTTC
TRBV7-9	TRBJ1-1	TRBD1	CASRRDRVGMNTEAFF	TGTGCCAGCAGACGTGACAGGGTGGGCATGAACACTGAAGCTTTCTTT
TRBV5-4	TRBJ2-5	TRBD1	CASSLRTGEGGETQYF	TGTGCCAGCAGCTTACGGACAGGGGAGGGAGGAGAGACCCAGTACTTC
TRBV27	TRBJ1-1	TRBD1	CASSWTGASTEAFF	TGTGCCAGCAGTTGGACAGGGGCCTCCACTGAAGCTTTCTTT
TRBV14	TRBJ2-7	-	CASSQYYEQYF	TGTGCCAGCAGCCAATACTACGAGCAGTACTTC
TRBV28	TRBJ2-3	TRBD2	CASRKTGTSGDTQYF	TGTGCCAGCAGAAAAACCGGGACTAGCGGCGATACGCAGTATTTT
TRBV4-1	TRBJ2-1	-	CASSQVRPHRGTRVNGNEQFF	TGCGCCAGCAGCCAAGTACGTCCACATAGGGGGACCAGGGTTAATGGGAATGAGCAGTTCTTC